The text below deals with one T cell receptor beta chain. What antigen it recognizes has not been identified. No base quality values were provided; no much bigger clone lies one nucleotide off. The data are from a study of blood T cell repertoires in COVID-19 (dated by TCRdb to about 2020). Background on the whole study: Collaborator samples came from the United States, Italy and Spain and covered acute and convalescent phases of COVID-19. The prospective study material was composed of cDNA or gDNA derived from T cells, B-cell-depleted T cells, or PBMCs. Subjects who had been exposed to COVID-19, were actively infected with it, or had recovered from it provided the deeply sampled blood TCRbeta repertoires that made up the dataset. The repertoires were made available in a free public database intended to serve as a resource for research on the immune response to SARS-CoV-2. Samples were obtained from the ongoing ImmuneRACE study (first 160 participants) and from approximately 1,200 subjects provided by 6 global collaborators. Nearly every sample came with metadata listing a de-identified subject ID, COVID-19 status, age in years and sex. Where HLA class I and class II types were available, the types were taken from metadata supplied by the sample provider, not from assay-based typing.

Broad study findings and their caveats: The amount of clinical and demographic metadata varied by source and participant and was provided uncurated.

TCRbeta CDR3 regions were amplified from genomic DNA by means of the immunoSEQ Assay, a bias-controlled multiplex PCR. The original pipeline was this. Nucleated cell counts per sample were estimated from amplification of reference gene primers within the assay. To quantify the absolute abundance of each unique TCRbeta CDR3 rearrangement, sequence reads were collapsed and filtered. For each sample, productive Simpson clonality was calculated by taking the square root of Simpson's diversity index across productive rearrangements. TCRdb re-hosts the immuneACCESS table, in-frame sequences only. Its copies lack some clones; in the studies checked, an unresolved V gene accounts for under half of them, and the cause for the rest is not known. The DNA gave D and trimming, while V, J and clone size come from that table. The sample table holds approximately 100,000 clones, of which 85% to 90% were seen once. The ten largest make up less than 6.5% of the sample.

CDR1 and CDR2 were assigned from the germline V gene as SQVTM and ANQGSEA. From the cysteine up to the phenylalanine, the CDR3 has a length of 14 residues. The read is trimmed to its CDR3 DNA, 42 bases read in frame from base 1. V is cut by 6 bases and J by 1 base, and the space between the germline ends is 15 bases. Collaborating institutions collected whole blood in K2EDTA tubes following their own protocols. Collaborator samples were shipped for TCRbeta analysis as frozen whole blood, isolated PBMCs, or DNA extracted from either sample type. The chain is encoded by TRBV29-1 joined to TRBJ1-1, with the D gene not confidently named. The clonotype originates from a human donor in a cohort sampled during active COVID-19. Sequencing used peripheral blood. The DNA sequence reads TGCAGCGTCTACCTTGCAAGCGGGAACACTGAAGCTTTCTTT. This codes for CSVYLASGNTEAFF.